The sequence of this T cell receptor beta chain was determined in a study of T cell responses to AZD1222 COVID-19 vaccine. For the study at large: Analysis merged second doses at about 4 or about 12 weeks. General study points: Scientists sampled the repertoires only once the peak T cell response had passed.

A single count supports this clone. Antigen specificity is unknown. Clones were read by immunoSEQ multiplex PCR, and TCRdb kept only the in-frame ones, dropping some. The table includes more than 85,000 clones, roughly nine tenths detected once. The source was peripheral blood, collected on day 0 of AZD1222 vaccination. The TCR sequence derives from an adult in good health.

The CDR3, as DNA: TGTGCCAGCAGTCTCGCCCGAGATACTAACTATGGCTACACCTTC. The encoded protein is CASSLARDTNYGYTF. This chain uses TRBV6-2 or TRBV6-3 with TRBJ1-2; D remains unclear. CDR1 and CDR2 from the germline V gene are MNHEY and SVGEGT. CDR3 length: 15 amino acids. V was clipped by 5 bases and J by 0 bases, with 13 bases between them.